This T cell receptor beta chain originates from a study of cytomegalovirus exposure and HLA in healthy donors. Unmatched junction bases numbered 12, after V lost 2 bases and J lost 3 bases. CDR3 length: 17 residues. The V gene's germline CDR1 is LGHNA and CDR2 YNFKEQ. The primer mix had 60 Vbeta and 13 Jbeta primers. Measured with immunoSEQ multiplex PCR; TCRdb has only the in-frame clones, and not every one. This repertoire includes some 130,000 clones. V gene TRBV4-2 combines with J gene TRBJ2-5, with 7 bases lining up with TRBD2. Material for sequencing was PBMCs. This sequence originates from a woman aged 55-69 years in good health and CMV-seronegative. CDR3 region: CASSQFIAGGREETQYF. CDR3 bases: TGTGCCAGCAGCCAATTTATAGCGGGTGGGCGGGAAGAGACCCAGTACTTC.